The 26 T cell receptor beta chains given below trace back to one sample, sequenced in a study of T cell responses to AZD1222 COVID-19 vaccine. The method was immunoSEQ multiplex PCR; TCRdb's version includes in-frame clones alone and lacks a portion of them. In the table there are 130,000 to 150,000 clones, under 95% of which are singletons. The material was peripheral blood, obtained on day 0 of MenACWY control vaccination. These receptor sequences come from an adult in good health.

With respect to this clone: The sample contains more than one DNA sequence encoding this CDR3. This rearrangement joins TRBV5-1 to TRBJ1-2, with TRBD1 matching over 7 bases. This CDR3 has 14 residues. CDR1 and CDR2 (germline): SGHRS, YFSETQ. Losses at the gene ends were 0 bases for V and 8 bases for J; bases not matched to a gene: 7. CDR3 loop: CASSLETGSEGYTF. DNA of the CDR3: TGCGCCAGCAGCTTGGAGACAGGGTCTGAAGGCTACACCTTC. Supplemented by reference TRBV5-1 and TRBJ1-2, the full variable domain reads KAGVTQTPRYLIKTRGQQVTLSCSPISGHRSVSWYQQTPGQGLQFLFEYFSETQRNKGNFPGRFSGRQFSNSRSEMNVSTLELGDSALYLCASSLETGSEGYTFGSGTRLTVV.

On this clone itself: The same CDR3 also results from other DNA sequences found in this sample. The DNA for the CDR3 is TGTGCCAGCAGTAGGGACACAGGGGGCTATGGCTACACCTTC. It translates to CASSRDTGGYGYTF. The chain carries TRBV27 and TRBJ1-2; the match to TRBD1 covers 8 bases. Unmatched junction bases numbered 6, after V lost 5 bases and J lost 4 bases. CDR1 is MNHEY, CDR2 SMNVEV, per germline (reference sequence). This CDR3 has 14 amino acids.

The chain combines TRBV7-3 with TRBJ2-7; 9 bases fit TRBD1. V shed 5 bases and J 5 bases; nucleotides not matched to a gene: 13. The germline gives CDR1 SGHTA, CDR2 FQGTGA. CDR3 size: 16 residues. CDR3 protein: CASSQRAGTGFHEQYF. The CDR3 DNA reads TGTGCCAGCAGCCAACGGGCGGGGACAGGGTTCCACGAGCAGTACTTC.

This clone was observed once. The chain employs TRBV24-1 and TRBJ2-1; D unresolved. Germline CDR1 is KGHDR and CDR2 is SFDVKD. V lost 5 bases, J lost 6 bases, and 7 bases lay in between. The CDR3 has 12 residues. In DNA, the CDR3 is TGTGCCACCAGTGGGTCGGGCAATGAGCAGTTCTTC. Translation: CATSGSGNEQFF.

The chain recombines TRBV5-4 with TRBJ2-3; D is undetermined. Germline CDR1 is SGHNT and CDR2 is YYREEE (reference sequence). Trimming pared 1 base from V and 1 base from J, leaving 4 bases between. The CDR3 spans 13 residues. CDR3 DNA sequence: TGTGCCAGCAGCTTGCAGGGCACAGATACGCAGTATTTT. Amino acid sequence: CASSLQGTDTQYF.

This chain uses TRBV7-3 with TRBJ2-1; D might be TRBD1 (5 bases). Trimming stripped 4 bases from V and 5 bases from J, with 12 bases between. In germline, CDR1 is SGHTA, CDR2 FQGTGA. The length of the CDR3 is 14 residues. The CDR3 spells CASSSGGANNEQFF. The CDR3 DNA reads TGTGCCAGCAGCTCGGGTGGGGCCAACAATGAGCAGTTCTTC.

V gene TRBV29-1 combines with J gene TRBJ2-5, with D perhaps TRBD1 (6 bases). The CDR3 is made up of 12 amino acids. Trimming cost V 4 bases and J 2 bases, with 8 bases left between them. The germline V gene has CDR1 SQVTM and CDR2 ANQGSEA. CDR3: CSVVRGQETQYF. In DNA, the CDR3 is TGCAGCGTTGTCAGGGGACAAGAGACCCAGTACTTC.

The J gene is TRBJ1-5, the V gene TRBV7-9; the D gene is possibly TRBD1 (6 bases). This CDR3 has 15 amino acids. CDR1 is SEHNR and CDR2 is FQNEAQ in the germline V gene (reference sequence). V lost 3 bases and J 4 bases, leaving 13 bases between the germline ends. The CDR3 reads CASSFGGPLNQPQHF. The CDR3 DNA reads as TGTGCCAGCAGCTTTGGGGGGCCGCTGAATCAGCCCCAGCATTTT.

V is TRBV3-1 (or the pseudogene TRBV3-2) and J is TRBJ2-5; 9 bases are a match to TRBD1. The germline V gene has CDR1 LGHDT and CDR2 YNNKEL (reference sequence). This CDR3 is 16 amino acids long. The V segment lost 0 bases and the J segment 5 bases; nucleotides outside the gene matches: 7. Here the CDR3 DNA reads TGTGCCAGCAGCCAAGAGGCGACAGGGGGAGGGGAGACCCAGTACTTC. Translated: CASSQEATGGGETQYF.

CDR3 in DNA: TGTGCCAGCGGGAGGTCCCAAACAGATACGCAGTATTTT. It specifies CASGRSQTDTQYF. The gene calls are TRBV13 and TRBJ2-3; possibly TRBD2 for D (6 bases). CDR1 is PRHDT, CDR2 FYEKMQ, per germline (reference sequence). The CDR3 has 13 residues. V gave up 8 bases and J gave up 3 bases, with 12 bases separating them.

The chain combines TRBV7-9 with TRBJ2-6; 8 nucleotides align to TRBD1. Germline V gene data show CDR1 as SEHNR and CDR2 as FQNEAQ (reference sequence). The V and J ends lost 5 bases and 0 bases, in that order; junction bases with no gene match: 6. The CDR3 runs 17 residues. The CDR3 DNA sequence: TGTGCCAGCAGCCTCGGGACAGGCAACTCTGGGGCCAACGTCCTGACTTTC. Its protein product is CASSLGTGNSGANVLTF.

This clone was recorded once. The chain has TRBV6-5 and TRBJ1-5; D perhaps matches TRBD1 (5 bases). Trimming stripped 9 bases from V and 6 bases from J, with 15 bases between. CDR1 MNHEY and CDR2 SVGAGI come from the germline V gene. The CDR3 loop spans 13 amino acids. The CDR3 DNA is TGTGCCAGTAGGGGACCCATCGGTCAGCCCCAGCATTTT. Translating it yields CASRGPIGQPQHF.

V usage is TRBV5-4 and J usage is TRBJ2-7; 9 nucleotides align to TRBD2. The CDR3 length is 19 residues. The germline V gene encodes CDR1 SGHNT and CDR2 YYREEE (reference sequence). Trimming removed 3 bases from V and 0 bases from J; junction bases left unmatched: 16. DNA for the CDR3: TGTGCCAGCAGCTCGGCCCAAATTCTTAGCGGGAGATCCTCCTACGAGCAGTACTTC. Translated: CASSSAQILSGRSSYEQYF.

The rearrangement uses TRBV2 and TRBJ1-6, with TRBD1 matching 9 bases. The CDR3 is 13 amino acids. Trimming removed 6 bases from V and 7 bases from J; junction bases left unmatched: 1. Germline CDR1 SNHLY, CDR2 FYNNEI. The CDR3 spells CASRDRGNSPLHF. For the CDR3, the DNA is TGTGCCAGCAGGGACAGGGGAAATTCACCCCTCCACTTT. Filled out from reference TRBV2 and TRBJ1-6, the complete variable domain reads EPEVTQTPSHQVTQMGQEVILRCVPISNHLYFYWYRQILGQKVEFLVSFYNNEISEKSEIFDDQFSVERPDGSNFTLKIRSTKLEDSAMYFCASRDRGNSPLHFGNGTRLTVT.

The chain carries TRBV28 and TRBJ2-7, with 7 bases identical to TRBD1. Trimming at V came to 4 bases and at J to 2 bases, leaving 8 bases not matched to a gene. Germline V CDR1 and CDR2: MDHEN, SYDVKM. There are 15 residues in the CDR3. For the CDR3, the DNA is TGTGCCAGCAGTTGGATAGCCGGGACAGCCTACGAGCAGTACTTC. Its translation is CASSWIAGTAYEQYF.

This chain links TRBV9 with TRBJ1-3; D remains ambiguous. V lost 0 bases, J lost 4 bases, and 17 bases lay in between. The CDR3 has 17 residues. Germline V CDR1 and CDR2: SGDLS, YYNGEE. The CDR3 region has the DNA TGTGCCAGCAGCGTAGGGTTCCCACAGTCGTGGGGAAACACCATATATTTT. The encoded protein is CASSVGFPQSWGNTIYF.

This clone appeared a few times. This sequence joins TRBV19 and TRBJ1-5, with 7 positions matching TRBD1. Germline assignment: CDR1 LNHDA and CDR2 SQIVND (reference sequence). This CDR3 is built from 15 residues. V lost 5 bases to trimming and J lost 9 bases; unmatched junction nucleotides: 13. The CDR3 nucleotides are TGTGCCAGTAGTTCAGAAGGGACAGTCCCTCGGCCCCAGCATTTT. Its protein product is CASSSEGTVPRPQHF.

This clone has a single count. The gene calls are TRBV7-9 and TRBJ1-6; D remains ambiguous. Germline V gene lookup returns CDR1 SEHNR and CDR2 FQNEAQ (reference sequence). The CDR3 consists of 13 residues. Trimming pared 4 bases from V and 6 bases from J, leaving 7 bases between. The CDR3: CASSSEGNSPLHF. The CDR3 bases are TGTGCCAGCAGCTCTGAGGGTAATTCACCCCTCCACTTT.

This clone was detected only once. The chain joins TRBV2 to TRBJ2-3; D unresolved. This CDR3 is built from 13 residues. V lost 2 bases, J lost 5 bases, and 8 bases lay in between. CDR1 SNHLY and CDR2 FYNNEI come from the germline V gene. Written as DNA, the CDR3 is TGTGCCAGCAGTGAACTACCGGGAGATACGCAGTATTTT. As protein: CASSELPGDTQYF.

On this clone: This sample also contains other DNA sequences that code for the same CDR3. The CDR3 DNA is TGTGCCAGTAGTATCGCGCAGGGCGCCTACGAGCAGTACTTC. Its protein product is CASSIAQGAYEQYF. The rearrangement joins TRBV19 to TRBJ2-7; possibly TRBD1 for D (5 bases). Germline V gives CDR1 LNHDA, CDR2 SQIVND (reference sequence). Trimming pared 3 bases from V and 2 bases from J, leaving 11 bases between. CDR3 size: 14 residues.

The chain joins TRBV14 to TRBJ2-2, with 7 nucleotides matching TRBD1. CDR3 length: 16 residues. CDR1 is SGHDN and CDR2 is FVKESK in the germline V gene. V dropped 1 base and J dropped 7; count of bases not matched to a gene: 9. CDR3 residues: CASSQGDRVFGGELFF. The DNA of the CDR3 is TGTGCCAGCAGCCAAGGTGACAGGGTTTTTGGCGGGGAGCTGTTTTTT.

The CDR3 coding sequence is TGTGCCAGCAGCCACCCTCTAGCGGGGGACGGGCATGAGCAGTTCTTC. It is translated as CASSHPLAGDGHEQFF. The J gene is TRBJ2-1, the V gene TRBV5-4; 10 bases line up with TRBD2. The CDR3 loop spans 16 amino acids. Germline lookup yields CDR1 SGHNT and CDR2 YYREEE (reference sequence). V shed 4 bases, J shed 8 bases, and the junction held 12 bases outside the gene matches.

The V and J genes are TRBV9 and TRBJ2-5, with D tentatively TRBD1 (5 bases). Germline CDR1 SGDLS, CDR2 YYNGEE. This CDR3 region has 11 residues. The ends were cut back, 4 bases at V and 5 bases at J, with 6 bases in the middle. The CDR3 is CASSSGETQYF. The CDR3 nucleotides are TGTGCCAGCAGCTCAGGGGAGACCCAGTACTTC.

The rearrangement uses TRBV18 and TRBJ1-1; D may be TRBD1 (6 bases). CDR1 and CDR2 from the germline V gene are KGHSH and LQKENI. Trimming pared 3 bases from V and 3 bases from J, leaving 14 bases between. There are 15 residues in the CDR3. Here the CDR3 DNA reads TGTGCCAGCTCACCCTTGGGGGCGGTGGACACTGAAGCTTTCTTT. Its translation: CASSPLGAVDTEAFF. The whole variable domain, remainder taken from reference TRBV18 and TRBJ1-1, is NAGVMQNPRHLVRRRGQEARLRCSPMKGHSHVYWYRQLPEEGLKFMVYLQKENIIDESGMPKERFSAEFPKEGPSILRIQQVVRGDSAAYFCASSPLGAVDTEAFFGQGTRLTVV.

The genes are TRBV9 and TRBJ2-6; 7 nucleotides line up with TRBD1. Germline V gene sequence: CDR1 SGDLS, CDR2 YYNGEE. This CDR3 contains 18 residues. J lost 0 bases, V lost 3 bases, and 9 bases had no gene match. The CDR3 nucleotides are TGTGCCAGCAGCGCCAGGGACAGCCACAGCTCTGGGGCCAACGTCCTGACTTTC. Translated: CASSARDSHSSGANVLTF.

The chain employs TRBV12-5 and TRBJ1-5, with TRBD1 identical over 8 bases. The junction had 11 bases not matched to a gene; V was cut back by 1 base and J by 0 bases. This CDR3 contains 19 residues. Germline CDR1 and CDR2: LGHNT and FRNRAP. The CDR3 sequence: CASGLADRVAEDSNQPQHF. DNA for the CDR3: TGTGCTAGTGGTTTGGCGGACAGGGTAGCGGAAGATAGCAATCAGCCCCAGCATTTT.